The clone carrying this T cell receptor beta chain was recorded many times. Using approximately 10 ml of fresh peripheral blood, PBMCs were prepared. Trimming removed 2 bases at V and 5 bases at J, with 19 bases between. The CDR3 covers 16 residues. Germline values: CDR1 MDHEN, CDR2 SYDVKM. TCR beta CDR3 regions were amplified from RNA. The TCR CDR3 first-round RT-PCR relied on the HTBI primer set. Each CDR3 protein is one row after TCRdb ran MiXCR on the multiplex PCR reads. In the table there are more than 300,000 distinct CDR3 sequences, 17% of which are singletons. The data originate from a study of T cells in Graves' hyperthyroidism and ophthalmopathy.

The source is a woman aged 30 to 39 with Graves' hyperthyroidism that later progressed to Graves' ophthalmopathy. The specimen sequenced was blood. This rearrangement joins TRBV28 to TRBJ2-7; D is perhaps TRBD2 (7 bases). CDR3 in DNA: TGTGCCAGCAGTTTAAGATCGGGGGGCAATATCGACGAGCAGTACTTC. It encodes CASSLRSGGNIDEQYF.